This is a list of T cell receptor beta chains from one sample in a study of blood T cell repertoires in COVID-19. Some clones are missing from TCRdb's copy, which holds only in-frame ones; the method was immunoSEQ multiplex PCR. In the table there are 250,000 to 300,000 clones, 89% of which are singletons. The sequenced sample consisted of PBMCs or T cells enriched from blood (not recorded which). These receptor sequences come from a woman aged 40 to 50 who had recovered from COVID-19. CDR3s include the opening cysteine and the closing phenylalanine or tryptophan. D genes are given only for firm matches. Clone size is given for some rows only: seen once, a few or many times, or a class if the clone is expanded.

J gene	V gene	clone size	D gene	CDR3 DNA	CDR3 protein
TRBJ1-4	TRBV6-1	NA	NA	TGTGCCAGCAGTGAATACAGGGTCGGAGCGGAAAAACTGTTTTTT	CASSEYRVGAEKLFF
TRBJ2-2	TRBV13	NA	TRBD2	TGTGCCAGCAGCTCCCCAAAACTAGCGGGAGGGATCACCGGGGAGCTGTTTTTT	CASSSPKLAGGITGELFF
TRBJ2-3	TRBV7-9	NA	TRBD2	TGTGCCAGCAGCCAACCACGAAGCGGGAGCGTCGGAGATACGCAGTATTTT	CASSQPRSGSVGDTQYF
TRBJ2-1	TRBV14	NA	TRBD2	TGTGCCAGCAGCCAAGATTACTCTAGCGGGGGGGCAAATGAGCAGTTCTTC	CASSQDYSSGGANEQFF
TRBJ1-1	TRBV7-9	NA	NA	TGTGCCAGCAGCTCTACTGAAGCTTTCTTT	CASSSTEAFF
TRBJ1-5	TRBV25-1	NA	TRBD1	TGTGCCAGCAGTGAATTTGTGGACAGGCTAACCAGCAATCAGCCCCAGCATTTT	CASSEFVDRLTSNQPQHF
TRBJ2-3	TRBV5-1	once	TRBD2	TGCGCCAGCAGCTCCGCGGGAGGAGCGACAGATACGCAGTATTTT	CASSSAGGATDTQYF
TRBJ2-7	TRBV4-2	NA	TRBD1	TGTGCCAGCAGCCAATTACTTAACAGGGGGTCGTCCTACGAGCAGTACTTC	CASSQLLNRGSSYEQYF
TRBJ1-1	TRBV2	NA	NA	TGTGCCAGCAGTCCCGCGGAGAACACTGAAGCTTTCTTT	CASSPAENTEAFF
TRBJ1-2	TRBV19	NA	NA	TGTGCCAGTAGTACCCACAGGGTTAAGGGCTACACCTTC	CASSTHRVKGYTF
TRBJ1-4	TRBV16	NA	TRBD1	TGTGCCAGCAGTCCGCTCTCCGGGACAGGAAGCGAAAAACTGTTTTTT	CASSPLSGTGSEKLFF
TRBJ2-1	TRBV5-1	NA	NA	TGCGCCAGCAGCGGGTTCGTTAGCGGTTACTCCTACAATGAGCAGTTCTTC	CASSGFVSGYSYNEQFF
TRBJ2-2	TRBV5-6	NA	NA	TGTGCCAGCAGCTTGTTCGGCGGGGACACCGGGGAGCTGTTTTTT	CASSLFGGDTGELFF
TRBJ2-1	TRBV9	once	NA	TGTGCCAGCAGCGTAAGCGCCCTAGCGATCGATGAGCAGTTCTTC	CASSVSALAIDEQFF
TRBJ2-5	TRBV7-2	once	NA	TGTGCCAGCAGCCTGGGCTGGGAGACCCAGTACTTC	CASSLGWETQYF
TRBJ1-2	TRBV4-3	NA	TRBD1	TGCGCCAGCAGCCGAGGGGGTCCGGGACAGGGGAACTATGGCTACACCTTC	CASSRGGPGQGNYGYTF
TRBJ2-7	TRBV19	NA	TRBD2	TGTGCCAGTAGTACCTCGGGACTAGCGGACTCCTACGAGCAGTACTTC	CASSTSGLADSYEQYF
TRBJ2-3	TRBV7-3	NA	NA	TGTGCCAGCAGCTTATCCCGGGCAGATACGCAGTATTTT	CASSLSRADTQYF
TRBJ2-1	TRBV11-2	once	NA	TGTGCCAGCAGCTTCGGGACTCGAATCGCCTACAATGAGCAGTTCTTC	CASSFGTRIAYNEQFF
TRBJ2-4	TRBV10-3	NA	NA	TGTGCCATCAGTGTGGCTCTAGCGTCGGGGTCGGAAAACATTCAGTACTTC	CAISVALASGSENIQYF
TRBJ1-6	TRBV11-2	NA	NA	TGTGCCAGCAGTCGAACCGACAGCGCTAATTCACCCCTCCACTTT	CASSRTDSANSPLHF
TRBJ1-2	TRBV12-5	NA	NA	TGTGCTAGTGGACCTACGGGACTCAGCTATGGCTACACCTTC	CASGPTGLSYGYTF
TRBJ1-1	TRBV5-1	NA	NA	TGCGCCAGCAGCCAGAAAGGGGGGGACCAAGCTTTCTTT	CASSQKGGDQAFF
TRBJ1-6	TRBV19	once	NA	TGTGCCAGTACCCCGGGTGATTATAATTCACCCCTCCACTTT	CASTPGDYNSPLHF